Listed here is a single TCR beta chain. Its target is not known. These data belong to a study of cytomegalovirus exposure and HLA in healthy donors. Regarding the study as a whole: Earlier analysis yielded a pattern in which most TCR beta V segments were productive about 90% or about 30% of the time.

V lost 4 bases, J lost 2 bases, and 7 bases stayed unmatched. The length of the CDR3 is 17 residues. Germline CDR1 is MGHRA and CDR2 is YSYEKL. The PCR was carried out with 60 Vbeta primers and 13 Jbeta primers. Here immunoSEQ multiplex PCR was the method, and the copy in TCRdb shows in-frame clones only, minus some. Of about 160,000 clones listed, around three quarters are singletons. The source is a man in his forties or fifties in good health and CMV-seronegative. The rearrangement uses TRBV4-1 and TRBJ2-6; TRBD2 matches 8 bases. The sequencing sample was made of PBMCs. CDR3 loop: CASSPKPGGAGANVLTF. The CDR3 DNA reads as TGCGCCAGCAGCCCTAAGCCGGGAGGGGCTGGGGCCAACGTCCTGACTTTC.